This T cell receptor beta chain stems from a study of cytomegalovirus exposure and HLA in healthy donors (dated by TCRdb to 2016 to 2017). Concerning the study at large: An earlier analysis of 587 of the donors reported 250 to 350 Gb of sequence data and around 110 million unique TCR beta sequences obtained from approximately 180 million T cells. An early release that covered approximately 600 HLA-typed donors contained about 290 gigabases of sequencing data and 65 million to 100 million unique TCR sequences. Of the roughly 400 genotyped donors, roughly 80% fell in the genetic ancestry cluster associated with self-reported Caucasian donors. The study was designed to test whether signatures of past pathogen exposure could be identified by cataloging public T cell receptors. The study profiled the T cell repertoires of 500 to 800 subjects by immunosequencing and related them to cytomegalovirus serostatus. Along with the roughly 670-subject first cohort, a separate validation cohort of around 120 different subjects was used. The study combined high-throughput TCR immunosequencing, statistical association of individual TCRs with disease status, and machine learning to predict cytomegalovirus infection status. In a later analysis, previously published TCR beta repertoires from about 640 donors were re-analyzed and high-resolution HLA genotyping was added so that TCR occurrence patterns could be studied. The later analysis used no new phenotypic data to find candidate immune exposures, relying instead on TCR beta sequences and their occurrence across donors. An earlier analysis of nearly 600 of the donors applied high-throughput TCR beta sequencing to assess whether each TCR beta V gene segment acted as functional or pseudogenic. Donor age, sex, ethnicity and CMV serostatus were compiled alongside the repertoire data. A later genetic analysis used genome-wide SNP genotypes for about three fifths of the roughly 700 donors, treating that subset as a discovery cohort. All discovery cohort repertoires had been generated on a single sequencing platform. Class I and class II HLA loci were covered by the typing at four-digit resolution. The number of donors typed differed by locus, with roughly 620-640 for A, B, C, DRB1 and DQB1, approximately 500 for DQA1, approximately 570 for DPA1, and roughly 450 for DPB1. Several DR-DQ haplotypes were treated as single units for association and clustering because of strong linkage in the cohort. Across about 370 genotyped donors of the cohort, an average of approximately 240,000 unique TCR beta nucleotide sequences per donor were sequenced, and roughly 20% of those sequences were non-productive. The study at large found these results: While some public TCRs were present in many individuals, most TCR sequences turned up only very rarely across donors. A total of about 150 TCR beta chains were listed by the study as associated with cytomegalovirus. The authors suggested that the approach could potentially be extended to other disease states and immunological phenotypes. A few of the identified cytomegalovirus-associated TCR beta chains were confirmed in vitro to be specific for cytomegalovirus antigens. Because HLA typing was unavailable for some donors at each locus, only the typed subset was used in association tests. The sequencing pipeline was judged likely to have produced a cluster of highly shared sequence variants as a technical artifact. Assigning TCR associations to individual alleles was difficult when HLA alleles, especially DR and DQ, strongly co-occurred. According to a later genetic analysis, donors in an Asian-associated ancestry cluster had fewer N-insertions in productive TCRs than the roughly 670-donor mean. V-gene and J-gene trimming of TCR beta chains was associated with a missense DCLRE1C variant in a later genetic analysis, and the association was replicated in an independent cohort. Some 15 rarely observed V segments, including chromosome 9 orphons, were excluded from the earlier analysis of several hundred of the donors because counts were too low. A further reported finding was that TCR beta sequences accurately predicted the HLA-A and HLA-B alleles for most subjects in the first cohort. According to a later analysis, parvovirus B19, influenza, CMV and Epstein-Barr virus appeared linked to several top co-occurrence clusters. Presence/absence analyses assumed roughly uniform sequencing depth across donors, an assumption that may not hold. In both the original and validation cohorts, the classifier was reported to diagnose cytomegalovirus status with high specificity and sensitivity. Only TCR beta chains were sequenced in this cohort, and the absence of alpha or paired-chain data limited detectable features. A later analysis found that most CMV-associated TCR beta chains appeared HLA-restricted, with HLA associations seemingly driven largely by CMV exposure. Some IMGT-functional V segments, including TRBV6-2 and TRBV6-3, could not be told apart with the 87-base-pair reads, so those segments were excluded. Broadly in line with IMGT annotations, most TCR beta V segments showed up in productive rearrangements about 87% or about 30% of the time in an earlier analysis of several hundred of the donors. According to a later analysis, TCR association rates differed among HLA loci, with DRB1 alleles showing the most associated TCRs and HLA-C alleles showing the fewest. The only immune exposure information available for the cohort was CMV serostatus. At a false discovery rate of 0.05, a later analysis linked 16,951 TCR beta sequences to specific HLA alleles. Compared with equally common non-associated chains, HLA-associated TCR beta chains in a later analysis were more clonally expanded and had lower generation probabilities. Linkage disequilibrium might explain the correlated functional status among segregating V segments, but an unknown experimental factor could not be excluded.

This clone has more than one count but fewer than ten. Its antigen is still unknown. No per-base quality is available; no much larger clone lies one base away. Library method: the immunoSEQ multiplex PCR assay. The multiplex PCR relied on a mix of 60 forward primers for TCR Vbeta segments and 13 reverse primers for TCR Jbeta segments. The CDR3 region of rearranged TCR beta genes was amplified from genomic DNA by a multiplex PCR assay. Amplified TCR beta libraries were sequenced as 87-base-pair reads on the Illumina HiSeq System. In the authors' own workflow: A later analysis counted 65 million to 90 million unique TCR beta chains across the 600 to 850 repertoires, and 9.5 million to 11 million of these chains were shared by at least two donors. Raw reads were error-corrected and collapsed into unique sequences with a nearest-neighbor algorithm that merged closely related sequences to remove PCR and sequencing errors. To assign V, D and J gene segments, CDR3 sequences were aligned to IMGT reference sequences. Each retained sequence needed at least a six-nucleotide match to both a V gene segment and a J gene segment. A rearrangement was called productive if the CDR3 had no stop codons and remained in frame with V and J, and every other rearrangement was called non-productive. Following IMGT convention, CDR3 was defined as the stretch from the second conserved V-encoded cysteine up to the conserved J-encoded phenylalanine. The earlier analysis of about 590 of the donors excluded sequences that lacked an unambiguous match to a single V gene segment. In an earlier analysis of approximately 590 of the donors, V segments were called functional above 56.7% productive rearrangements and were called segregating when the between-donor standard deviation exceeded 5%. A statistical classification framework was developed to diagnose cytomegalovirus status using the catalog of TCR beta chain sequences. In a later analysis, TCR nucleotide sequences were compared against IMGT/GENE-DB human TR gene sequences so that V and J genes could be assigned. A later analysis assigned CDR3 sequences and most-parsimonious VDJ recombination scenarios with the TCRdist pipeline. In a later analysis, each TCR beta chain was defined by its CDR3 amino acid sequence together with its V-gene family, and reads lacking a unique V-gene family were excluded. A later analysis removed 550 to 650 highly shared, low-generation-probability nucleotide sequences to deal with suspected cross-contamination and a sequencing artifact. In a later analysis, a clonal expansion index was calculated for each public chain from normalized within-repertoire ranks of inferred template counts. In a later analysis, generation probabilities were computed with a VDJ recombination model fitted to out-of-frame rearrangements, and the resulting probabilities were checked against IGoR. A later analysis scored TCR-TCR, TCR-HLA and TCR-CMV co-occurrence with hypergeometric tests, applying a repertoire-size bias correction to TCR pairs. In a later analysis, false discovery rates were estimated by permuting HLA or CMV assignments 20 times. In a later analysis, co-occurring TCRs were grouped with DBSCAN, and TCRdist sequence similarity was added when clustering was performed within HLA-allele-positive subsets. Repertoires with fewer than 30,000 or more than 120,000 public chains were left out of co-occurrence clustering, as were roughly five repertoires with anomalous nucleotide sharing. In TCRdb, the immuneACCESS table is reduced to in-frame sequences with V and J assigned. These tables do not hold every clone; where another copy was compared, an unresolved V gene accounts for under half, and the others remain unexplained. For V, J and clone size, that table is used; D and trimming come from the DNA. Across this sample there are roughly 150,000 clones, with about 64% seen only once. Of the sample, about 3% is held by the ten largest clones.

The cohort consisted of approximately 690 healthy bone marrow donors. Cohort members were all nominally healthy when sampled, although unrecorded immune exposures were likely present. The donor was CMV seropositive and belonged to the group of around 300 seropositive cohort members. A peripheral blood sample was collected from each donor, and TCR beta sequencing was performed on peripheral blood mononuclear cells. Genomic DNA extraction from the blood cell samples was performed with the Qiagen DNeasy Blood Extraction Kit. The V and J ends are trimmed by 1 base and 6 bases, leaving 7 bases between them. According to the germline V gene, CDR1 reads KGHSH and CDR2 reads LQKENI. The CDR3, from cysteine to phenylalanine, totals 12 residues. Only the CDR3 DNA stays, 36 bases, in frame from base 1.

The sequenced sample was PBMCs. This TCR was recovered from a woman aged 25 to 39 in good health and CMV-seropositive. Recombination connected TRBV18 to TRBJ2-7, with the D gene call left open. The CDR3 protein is CASSPRATEQYF. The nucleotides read TGTGCCAGCTCACCACGGGCGACCGAGCAGTACTTC.